One sample yielded the 21 T cell receptor beta chains listed below, sequenced in a study of T-cell memory formation after mild COVID-19. Using its own MiXCR run on the 5' RACE reads, TCRdb lists one record per CDR3 protein. The table includes roughly 250,000 distinct CDR3 sequences, about 15% detected once. Input material: PBMCs or a T cell subset sorted from them (not recorded which). The receptors were sampled from a man aged 18 to 29 who had mild COVID-19 (a few samples of this study predate the infection). Cell type and time point are not known.

The chain employs TRBV18 and TRBJ2-2; D is ambiguous. The CDR3 consists of 15 residues. The germline CDR1 and CDR2 sequences are KGHSH and LQKENI. With 1 base removed from V and 2 bases from J, the gap between germline ends came to 8 bases. The CDR3 protein is CASSPRQRNTGELFF. The CDR3 DNA is TGTGCCAGCTCACCACGTCAAAGAAACACCGGGGAGCTGTTTTTT.

Only a few counts were recorded for this clonotype. The rearrangement joins TRBV7-2 to TRBJ2-5; D is perhaps TRBD2 (6 bases). Germline CDR1 reads SGHTA; CDR2 reads FQGNSA. Trimming left V 0 bases short and J 0 bases short, with 11 bases between. The CDR3 spans 16 residues. CDR3 in DNA: TGTGCCAGCAGCTTAGCGGGTGCGGGGTACCAAGAGACCCAGTACTTC. It specifies CASSLAGAGYQETQYF.

Only a few counts were recorded for this clonotype. The V call is TRBV5-6, the J call TRBJ2-1; 8 nucleotides agree with TRBD1. V lost 2 bases and J lost 7; bases outside the gene matches: 2. CDR3 length equals 13 residues. Germline CDR1 SGHDT, CDR2 YYEEEE. In DNA, the CDR3 is TGTGCCAGCAGCTTTCAGGGGGCGAATGAGCAGTTCTTC. Translation gives CASSFQGANEQFF.

This clonotype was counted between two and nine times. DNA for the CDR3: TGCAGTGCTAGTAGGCAGGGGAGTCAGCCCCAGCATTTT. Its protein is CSASRQGSQPQHF. The chain uses TRBV20-1 and TRBJ1-5; a possible D gene is TRBD1 (6 bases). Germline-derived CDR1 and CDR2 are DFQATT and SNEGSKA (reference sequence). The CDR3 has 13 amino acids. Trimming removed 3 bases from V and 6 bases from J, with 12 bases in between.

J is TRBJ1-1 and V is TRBV4-3, with D uncertain. The CDR3 extends over 15 amino acids. Trimming removed 2 bases from V and 3 bases from J, with 13 bases in between. Germline lookup yields CDR1 LGHNA and CDR2 YSLEER. The CDR3 DNA sequence: TGCGCCAGCAGCCAACGAACTCGGGGTGACACTGAAGCTTTCTTT. It yields the protein CASSQRTRGDTEAFF.

V gene TRBV15 combines with J gene TRBJ1-6; 7 bases map to TRBD1. Germline CDR1 reads LNHNV; CDR2 reads YYDKDF (reference sequence). The CDR3 runs 13 residues. Trimming took 2 bases from V and 14 from J; bases not matched to a gene: 6. The CDR3 here is CATSRKQGSTLHF. For the CDR3, the DNA is TGTGCCACCAGCAGAAAACAGGGGAGCACCCTCCACTTT.

This chain links TRBV6-4 with TRBJ2-3; tentatively, D is TRBD2 (7 bases). This CDR3 region has 15 residues. Germline CDR1 reads MRHNA; CDR2 reads SNTAGT. V lost 2 bases and J lost 6, with 15 bases in between. DNA for the CDR3: TGTGCCAGCAGTGACCGGGGCGGGGGCGAGGATACGCAGTATTTT. This gives the protein CASSDRGGGEDTQYF.

The CDR3 bases are TGTGCCTGGAGGACAGACAACACCGGGGAGCTGTTTTTT. Protein sequence: CAWRTDNTGELFF. The chain joins TRBV30 to TRBJ2-2; perhaps TRBD1 as D (5 bases). CDR3 size: 13 residues. Trimming removed 3 bases at V and 2 bases at J, with 7 bases between. The V gene's germline CDR1 is GTSNPN and CDR2 SVGIG (reference sequence). Combining the CDR3 with reference TRBV30 and TRBJ2-2 gives the whole variable domain SQTIHQWPATLVQPVGSPLSLECTVEGTSNPNLYWYRQAAGRGLQLLFYSVGIGQISSEVPQNLSASRPQDRQFILSSKKLLLSDSGFYLCAWRTDNTGELFFGEGSRLTVL.

The chain joins TRBV11-1 to TRBJ1-1, with a possible D match to TRBD1 (6 bases). V was trimmed by 0 bases and J by 7 bases, leaving 12 bases between them. The germline V gene has CDR1 SGHAT and CDR2 FQDESV (reference sequence). This CDR3 contains 14 residues. As DNA, the CDR3 is TGTGCCAGCAGCTTAGCCGCAGGGGCCGTTGAAGCTTTCTTT. Protein sequence: CASSLAAGAVEAFF.

This CDR3 reads CASSSRGQPQHF. In nucleotides, the CDR3 is TGTGCCAGCAGTTCGAGGGGGCAGCCCCAGCATTTT. The chain links TRBV27 to TRBJ1-5; tentatively, D is TRBD1 (6 bases). Germline CDR1 and CDR2: MNHEY and SMNVEV (reference sequence). CDR3 length equals 12 residues. The V end was cut by 4 bases, the J end by 7 bases, with 8 bases between.

The chain couples TRBV20-1 to TRBJ2-7, with D perhaps TRBD2 (5 bases). This CDR3 has 15 residues. The germline V gene has CDR1 DFQATT and CDR2 SNEGSKA (reference sequence). V was trimmed by 0 bases and J by 2 bases, leaving 14 bases between them. The CDR3: CSARDLERNTYEQYF. The CDR3 nucleotides read TGCAGTGCTAGAGATCTTGAGCGGAATACCTACGAGCAGTACTTC.

This clonotype was seen only a few times. The J gene is TRBJ2-3, the V gene TRBV10-3; D may correspond to TRBD1 or TRBD2 (5 bases each). Germline CDR1 ENHRY, CDR2 SYGVKD. V lost 10 bases to trimming and J lost 5 bases, with 19 bases between them. The CDR3 is 14 amino acids. CDR3 DNA: TGTGCCACCACCGGGACCCCAGGTGTAGATACGCAGTATTTT. Amino acids: CATTGTPGVDTQYF.

This clonotype has more than one count but fewer than ten. This sequence joins TRBV12-3 or TRBV12-4 and TRBJ2-3; D is uncertain. V was pared by 5 bases and J by 4 bases, with 10 bases between. The CDR3 sequence is 13 residues long. The CDR3 is CASSISRSDTQYF. Here the CDR3 DNA reads TGTGCCAGCAGTATAAGCCGATCAGATACGCAGTATTTT.

V is TRBV28 and J is TRBJ1-5; a weak D match, TRBD1 (6 bases). The CDR3 is 17 amino acids. V dropped 4 bases and J dropped 0 bases, with 16 bases sitting between them. CDR1 is MDHEN and CDR2 is SYDVKM in the germline V gene. In nucleotides, the CDR3 is TGTGCCAGCAGTTGGTGGACAGCCAAATATAGCAATCAGCCCCAGCATTTT. Residues: CASSWWTAKYSNQPQHF.

The chain is built from TRBV7-9 and TRBJ2-4; TRBD2 matches at 10 bases. The CDR3 contains 16 residues. Trimming cost V 4 bases and J 5 bases; bases outside gene matches: 8. Looked up from germline, CDR1 is SEHNR and CDR2 is FQNEAQ (reference sequence). This CDR3 is CASSSPGTSDENIQYF. The CDR3 DNA sequence: TGTGCCAGCAGCTCCCCCGGGACTAGCGACGAAAACATTCAGTACTTC.

A few counts support this clonotype. This chain joins TRBV5-1 and TRBJ2-1, with 7 positions matching TRBD1. This CDR3 has 15 residues. J lost 3 bases, V lost 4 bases, and 7 bases had no gene match. Per the germline V gene, CDR1 is SGHRS and CDR2 is YFSETQ. CDR3 in DNA: TGCGCCAGCAGCCAGACAGGGACCGACTACAATGAGCAGTTCTTC. Amino acids: CASSQTGTDYNEQFF.

The V gene is TRBV12-3 or TRBV12-4, the J gene TRBJ2-1; 9 bases match TRBD1. The V gene end was trimmed by 4 bases and the J gene end by 7 bases; junction bases not matched to a gene: 8. This CDR3 is 15 amino acids long. In DNA form, the CDR3 reads TGTGCCAGCAGTTCATCGGACAGGGGAGGGAATGAGCAGTTCTTC. Protein sequence: CASSSSDRGGNEQFF.

The V gene is TRBV5-1, the J gene TRBJ2-5; D not resolved. The germline V gene has CDR1 SGHRS and CDR2 YFSETQ. CDR3 length equals 11 residues. Between the trimmed V and J ends, which lost 8 bases and 0 bases, there was a span of 5 bases. CDR3 DNA sequence: TGCGCCAGTCCGTACCAAGAGACCCAGTACTTC. This translates into CASPYQETQYF.

The table lists this clonotype with many counts. This chain connects TRBV3-1 to TRBJ2-2, with TRBD2 as a possible D gene (6 bases). Germline CDR1 LGHDT, CDR2 YNNKEL (reference sequence). With 1 base removed from V and 6 bases from J, the gap between germline ends came to 6 bases. The CDR3 consists of 13 residues. CDR3 loop: CASSQGEAGELFF. Written as DNA, the CDR3 is TGTGCCAGCAGCCAAGGGGAGGCCGGGGAGCTGTTTTTT.

This clonotype occurred a few times. The chain links TRBV5-1 to TRBJ2-3, with no clear D. Per germline, CDR1 SGHRS and CDR2 YFSETQ. The V end lost 0 bases, the J end lost 4 bases, and 12 bases lay between the germline ends. The CDR3 loop spans 15 amino acids. DNA of the CDR3: TGCGCCAGCAGCTTGGGTGGGTTTGCTGCAGATACGCAGTATTTT. This gives the protein CASSLGGFAADTQYF.

V and J are TRBV6-6 and TRBJ1-6; D uncertain. The germline V gene has CDR1 MNHNY and CDR2 SVGAGI (reference sequence). This CDR3 contains 16 residues. Trimming cost V 2 bases and J 13 bases, with 21 bases left between them. In DNA, the CDR3 is TGTGCCAGCAGTTACCAACCGACACCCGGAGACTCGCCCCTCCACTTT. Translating it yields CASSYQPTPGDSPLHF.